This T cell receptor (beta chain) was observed in a study of blood T cell repertoires in COVID-19. Study details: Italy, Spain and the United States were the sources of the convalescent and acute COVID-19 samples. The cDNA or gDNA used as material had been derived from T cells, B-cell-depleted T cells, or PBMCs.

Original data processing: It was from reference gene primer amplification that nucleated cell counts were estimated. The data were produced by immunoSEQ multiplex PCR, yet TCRdb's version contains in-frame clones alone and is incomplete. The V and J calls and clone size come from that table; D and trimming were worked out from the DNA. The sample comprises about 500,000 clones, about 91% of which are singletons, and approximately 0.9% rests with the top ten. Seattle cases were enrolled at active infection and followed longitudinally. The receptor was isolated from a man aged 18-30 years with COVID-19, enrolled during active disease. The material sequenced was peripheral blood.

As DNA, the CDR3 is TGTGCCAGCTCCTGGAGCCCGCTCTCTGGAAACACCATATATTTT. This codes for CASSWSPLSGNTIYF. The genes are TRBV7-2 and TRBJ1-3; D is ambiguous. Germline loops: CDR1 SGHTA, CDR2 FQGNSA. This CDR3 is 15 amino acids long. V gave up 8 bases and J gave up 0 bases, with 14 bases separating them.